The 23 T cell receptor beta chains reported below all come from one sample, sequenced in a study of CD8 T cells in ankylosing spondylitis (dated by TCRdb to the late 2010s). Libraries came from 5' RACE. The data were produced on an Illumina HiSeq 2500. TCRdb took the public reads, trimmed them with fastp at Q25, ran MiXCR for clone calling and kept in-frame beta chains. Here each entry gathers all rows of one CDR3 protein and keeps the most common genes and DNA. The sample has roughly 140,000 distinct CDR3 sequences on record, around two fifths of them singletons. Over 12% of the sample lies in the top ten. Source material: synovial fluid, either unsorted or a sorted T cell fraction (not recorded which). The source of these receptors is a male donor with ankylosing spondylitis.

This clonotype has a handful of counts. The chain combines TRBV4-1 with TRBJ1-5, with a tentative D call TRBD1 (6 bases). This CDR3 has 14 residues. Between the trimmed V and J ends, which lost 2 bases and 6 bases, there was a span of 11 bases. CDR1 is MGHRA and CDR2 is YSYEKL in the germline V gene. The CDR3 sequence: CASSQPQGTQPQHF. The CDR3 bases are TGCGCCAGCAGCCAACCTCAGGGGACTCAGCCCCAGCATTTT.

The J gene is TRBJ1-2, the V gene TRBV13, with 9 nucleotides matching TRBD1. Germline V gene data show CDR1 as PRHDT and CDR2 as FYEKMQ (reference sequence). V lost 3 bases and J lost 5; bases outside the gene matches: 7. This CDR3 contains 15 residues. CDR3 residues: CASSLTDRGLYGYTF. The DNA for the CDR3 is TGTGCCAGCAGCTTGACGGACAGGGGACTTTATGGCTACACCTTC.

This clonotype was detected only a few times. The J gene is TRBJ1-1, the V gene TRBV6-1; perhaps TRBD1 as D (5 bases). Germline CDR1 MNHNS, CDR2 SASEGT. CDR3 length: 13 residues. Trimming cost V 3 bases and J 3 bases, with 8 bases left between them. Here the CDR3 reads CASSDGAYTEAFF. The CDR3 coding sequence is TGTGCCAGCAGTGACGGGGCGTACACTGAAGCTTTCTTT.

V and J are TRBV5-1 and TRBJ2-3, with D maybe TRBD2 (6 bases). Per the germline V gene, CDR1 is SGHRS and CDR2 is YFSETQ. CDR3 size: 20 residues. Between the trimmed V and J ends, which lost 2 bases and 0 bases, there was a span of 25 bases. The CDR3 reads CASSFGRTAAGRPSTDTQYF. Written as DNA, the CDR3 is TGCGCCAGCAGCTTTGGGAGAACAGCGGCGGGGAGACCTAGCACAGATACGCAGTATTTT.

This clonotype was observed many times. This rearrangement joins TRBV7-2 to TRBJ2-1; no firm D call. The germline gives CDR1 SGHTA, CDR2 FQGNSA. The CDR3 length is 14 residues. Trimming removed 5 bases from V and 6 bases from J, with 14 bases in between. Here the CDR3 reads CASSPGGLPNEQFF. CDR3 DNA: TGTGCCAGCAGCCCAGGTGGGCTGCCCAATGAGCAGTTCTTC.

The chain recombines TRBV11-2 with TRBJ1-4; D not certain. The CDR3 extends over 16 amino acids. Trimming shortened V by 0 bases and J by 5 bases, and 13 bases separated the two germline ends. The V gene's germline CDR1 is SGHAT and CDR2 FQNNGV. The CDR3 coding sequence is TGTGCCAGCAGCTTAGATCCGGCAGGCCTAAATGAAAAACTGTTTTTT. This codes for CASSLDPAGLNEKLFF.

The genes are TRBV29-1 and TRBJ2-5; 7 bases agree with TRBD1. V gave up 7 bases and J gave up 6 bases; unmatched junction bases: 8. Germline V gives CDR1 SQVTM, CDR2 ANQGSEA. The CDR3 consists of 12 residues. CDR3 DNA: TGCAGCGCTCCGACAGGGCCGAAGACCCAGTACTTC. It translates to CSAPTGPKTQYF.

This chain links TRBV24-1 with TRBJ2-5; a weak D match, TRBD2 (5 bases). Trimming took off 4 bases at V and 5 bases at J, with 13 bases between the two ends. The CDR3 is made up of 14 amino acids. Germline CDR1 reads KGHDR; CDR2 reads SFDVKD. The CDR3 protein is CATSDPGRGETQYF. The CDR3 DNA is TGTGCCACCAGTGACCCGGGAAGAGGGGAGACCCAGTACTTC.

The chain carries TRBV5-6 and TRBJ2-7, with D possibly TRBD2 on 5 matching bases. The CDR3 extends over 14 amino acids. Between the trimmed V and J ends, which lost 3 bases and 5 bases, there was a span of 15 bases. Germline V gene sequence: CDR1 SGHDT, CDR2 YYEEEE. The CDR3 DNA reads as TGTGCCAGCAGCTCCGGACTCCCGAATGACGAGCAGTACTTC. Translation gives CASSSGLPNDEQYF.

The sample holds a few counts of this clonotype. This sequence joins TRBV30 and TRBJ1-5; no reliable D call. CDR3 length: 13 amino acids. V was pared by 0 bases and J by 4 bases, with 7 bases between. CDR1 is GTSNPN and CDR2 is SVGIG in the germline V gene (reference sequence). The CDR3 here is CAWSVEVNQPQHF. The CDR3, as DNA: TGTGCCTGGAGTGTTGAGGTAAATCAGCCCCAGCATTTT.

This chain connects TRBV7-8 to TRBJ2-7; 7 nucleotides line up with TRBD2. The CDR3 has 15 amino acids. Germline V gene sequence: CDR1 SGHVS, CDR2 FQNEAQ. V shed 5 bases, J shed 4 bases, and the junction held 11 bases outside the gene matches. CDR3 sequence reads: CASSPERGPYYEQYF. As DNA, the CDR3 is TGTGCCAGCAGCCCCGAGCGGGGCCCCTATTACGAGCAGTACTTC.

The rearrangement links TRBV20-1 to TRBJ2-2; D ambiguous. Between the trimmed V and J ends, which lost 1 base and 8 bases, there was a span of 11 bases. CDR3 length: 13 residues. Germline CDR1 is DFQATT and CDR2 is SNEGSKA (reference sequence). The CDR3 nucleotides are TGCAGTGCTAGAGTGAATCTGGAGGGGGAGCTGTTTTTT. Translated: CSARVNLEGELFF.

This clonotype was seen once. The rearrangement joins TRBV4-3 to TRBJ1-5; no firm D call. Germline V lookup: CDR1 LGHNA, CDR2 YSLEER. Trimming took off 0 bases at V and 5 bases at J, with 8 bases between the two ends. This CDR3 is built from 14 residues. The CDR3 coding sequence is TGCGCCAGCAGCCAAGAGAGGTGGTATCAGCCCCAGCATTTT. This gives the protein CASSQERWYQPQHF.

The chain links TRBV6-1 to TRBJ2-3; TRBD2 aligns across 8 bases. This CDR3 spans 15 amino acids. Germline lookup yields CDR1 MNHNS and CDR2 SASEGT. Trimming cost V 4 bases and J 4 bases; bases outside gene matches: 7. CDR3 in DNA: TGTGCCAGCAGTGGGAGCGGGGGCGCGCCAGATACGCAGTATTTT. It encodes CASSGSGGAPDTQYF.

The chain joins TRBV20-1 to TRBJ2-3; 10 bases agree with TRBD2. Trimming removed 5 bases from V and 2 bases from J; junction bases left unmatched: 10. The germline V gene encodes CDR1 DFQATT and CDR2 SNEGSKA (reference sequence). CDR3 length: 16 amino acids. Here the CDR3 reads CSASEVAGGPTDTQYF. As DNA, the CDR3 is TGCAGTGCTTCGGAGGTAGCGGGGGGACCCACAGATACGCAGTATTTT.

This rearrangement joins TRBV7-9 to TRBJ2-2, with 7 bases matching TRBD2. There are 15 residues in the CDR3. Germline CDR1 reads SEHNR; CDR2 reads FQNEAQ (reference sequence). With 2 bases clipped from V and 6 bases from J, the junction kept 6 bases outside the gene matches. DNA of the CDR3: TGTGCCAGCAGCTTAATGGAAGGACTAGCCGGGGAGCTGTTTTTT. Encoded protein: CASSLMEGLAGELFF. The complete variable domain, with remaining parts taken from reference TRBV7-9 and TRBJ2-2, reads DTGVSQNPRHKITKRGQNVTFRCDPISEHNRLYWYRQTLGQGPEFLTYFQNEAQLEKSRLLSDRFSAERPKGSFSTLEIQRTEQGDSAMYLCASSLMEGLAGELFFGEGSRLTVL.

This clonotype appeared a few times. The V gene is TRBV7-6, the J gene TRBJ2-1; D ambiguous. The CDR3 extends over 16 amino acids. Germline assignment: CDR1 SGHVS and CDR2 FNYEAQ. Between the trimmed V and J ends, which lost 5 bases and 0 bases, there was a span of 14 bases. This CDR3 is CASSPHLFSSYNEQFF. The DNA for the CDR3 is TGTGCCAGCAGCCCGCACCTGTTCAGCTCCTACAATGAGCAGTTCTTC.

This rearrangement joins TRBV11-2 to TRBJ2-7, with 8 bases fitting TRBD2. CDR3 length equals 15 residues. Germline CDR1 SGHAT, CDR2 FQNNGV. Trimming removed 8 bases from V and 4 bases from J; junction bases left unmatched: 13. CDR3 loop: CASGLTSGAGYEQYF. CDR3 sequence (DNA): TGTGCCAGCGGCCTTACTAGCGGAGCGGGTTACGAGCAGTACTTC.

The chain recombines TRBV4-3 with TRBJ1-5, with 11 nucleotides matching TRBD1. Trimming took 6 bases from V and 4 from J; bases not matched to a gene: 2. The CDR3 runs to 14 residues. Germline CDR1 is LGHNA and CDR2 is YSLEER. The CDR3 sequence is CASSRDRGNQPQHF. In DNA form, the CDR3 reads TGCGCCAGCAGTAGGGACAGGGGGAATCAGCCCCAGCATTTT.

The table lists this clonotype with a count of one. V usage is TRBV4-1 and J usage is TRBJ1-1, with D hard to call. The germline gives CDR1 MGHRA, CDR2 YSYEKL. Trimming pared 1 base from V and 7 bases from J, leaving 7 bases between. This CDR3 is built from 12 residues. CDR3 nucleotide sequence: TGCGCCAGCAGCCAAGTAATGGGTGAAGCTTTCTTT. This codes for CASSQVMGEAFF.

This chain uses TRBV13 with TRBJ2-7; D tentatively fits TRBD1 or TRBD2 (5 bases each). The CDR3 covers 18 residues. V was cut by 3 bases and J by 3 bases, with 24 bases left in between. Germline V CDR1 and CDR2: PRHDT, FYEKMQ (reference sequence). CDR3 sequence reads: CASSLQGDQGPRSYEQYF. DNA for the CDR3: TGTGCCAGCAGCTTGCAGGGTGATCAGGGACCAAGGAGCTACGAGCAGTACTTC. Supplemented by reference TRBV13 and TRBJ2-7, the full variable domain reads AAGVIQSPRHLIKEKRETATLKCYPIPRHDTVYWYQQGPGQDPQFLISFYEKMQSDKGSIPDRFSAQQFSDYHSELNMSSLELGDSALYFCASSLQGDQGPRSYEQYFGPGTRLTVT.

The chain uses TRBV18 and TRBJ1-2; 9 bases are shared with TRBD1. The CDR3 totals 15 residues. V lost 1 base to trimming and J lost 9 bases; unmatched junction nucleotides: 9. The germline gives CDR1 KGHSH, CDR2 LQKENI. The CDR3 region has the DNA TGTGCCAGCTCACCACATCCGAGACAGGGGGATCGCTACACCTTC. Encoded protein: CASSPHPRQGDRYTF.

The table lists this clonotype with many counts. The V call is TRBV4-1, the J call TRBJ1-1; 8 bases agree with TRBD1. CDR1 and CDR2 (germline): MGHRA, YSYEKL. The J segment lost 0 bases and the V segment lost 8 bases, leaving 8 bases of the junction unmatched. This CDR3 region has 15 residues. The CDR3 DNA reads TGCGCCAGCGGCGGACAGGGCGACTTGAACACTGAAGCTTTCTTT. Translating it yields CASGGQGDLNTEAFF.